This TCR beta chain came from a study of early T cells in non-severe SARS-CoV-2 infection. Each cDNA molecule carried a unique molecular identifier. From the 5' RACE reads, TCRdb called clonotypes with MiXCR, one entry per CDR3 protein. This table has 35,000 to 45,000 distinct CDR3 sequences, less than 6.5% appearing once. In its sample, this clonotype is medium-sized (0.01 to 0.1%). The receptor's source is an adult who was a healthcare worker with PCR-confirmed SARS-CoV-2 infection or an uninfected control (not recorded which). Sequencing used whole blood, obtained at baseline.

The CDR3 loop is CASSLRQETQYF. DNA for the CDR3: TGTGCCAGCAGCTTACGGCAAGAGACCCAGTACTTC. The chain carries TRBV7-9 and TRBJ2-5, with D uncertain. V was cut by 2 bases and J by 2 bases, with 3 bases left in between. The CDR3 loop spans 12 amino acids. CDR1 and CDR2 from the germline V gene are SEHNR and FQNEAQ (reference sequence). Based on the CDR3 plus reference TRBV7-9 and TRBJ2-5, the full variable domain is DTGVSQNPRHKITKRGQNVTFRCDPISEHNRLYWYRQTLGQGPEFLTYFQNEAQLEKSRLLSDRFSAERPKGSFSTLEIQRTEQGDSAMYLCASSLRQETQYFGPGTRLLVL.